A selection of T cell receptor beta chains follows, all from one sample in a study of cytomegalovirus exposure and HLA in healthy donors. TCRdb's copy holds only in-frame clones and misses some; the assay was immunoSEQ multiplex PCR. The sample yields roughly 84,000 clones, 70% to 85% seen once. Material for sequencing was PBMCs. The source of these receptors is a human donor in good health. CDR3s include the opening cysteine and the closing phenylalanine or tryptophan. D genes are given only for firm matches. Size is omitted from some rows. Given values are once, few, many or a class for expanded clones.

abundance	j_gene	v_gene	d_gene	CDR3nt	CDR3aa
once	TRBJ2-3	TRBV5-4	TRBD2	TGTGCCAGCAGCCAGGGACTAGCGGGGGTCAGACGCACAGATACGCAGTATTTT	CASSQGLAGVRRTDTQYF
NA	TRBJ2-1	TRBV19	NA	TGTGCCAGTGGCGGCACCGACCACGCGCGAACCTACAATGAGCAGTTCTTC	CASGGTDHARTYNEQFF
NA	TRBJ1-5	TRBV30	NA	TGTGCCCGACGGGGGGTGGCCGGTAATCAGCCCCAGAATTTT	CARRGVAGNQPQNF
NA	TRBJ2-7	TRBV27	NA	TGTGCCAGCAGTAAGCTACAGGGTGGGATCAACGAGCAGTACTTC	CASSKLQGGINEQYF
NA	TRBJ2-2	TRBV27	NA	TGTGCCAGCACTGACTTTGAGGGGGCCGGGGAGCTGTTTTTT	CASTDFEGAGELFF
NA	TRBJ2-5	TRBV10-2	TRBD2	TGCGCCAGCGCCTTGACTAGCGGGGGTTCTGAGACCCAGTACTTC	CASALTSGGSETQYF
NA	TRBJ2-1	TRBV19	NA	TGTGCCAGTAGTATAGGGTTACAGGGTCGGGATGAGCAGTTCTTC	CASSIGLQGRDEQFF
NA	TRBJ1-2	TRBV9	NA	TGTGCCAGCAGCGCCAAAGCGACAGCAAACTATGGCTACACCTTC	CASSAKATANYGYTF
NA	TRBJ2-1	TRBV4-3	NA	TGCGCCAGCAGCCAAGAATGGCAGGGGGGAGTCGACAATGAGCAGTTCTTC	CASSQEWQGGVDNEQFF
once	TRBJ1-5	TRBV7-2	TRBD1	TGTGCCAGCAGCATGACAGGGGAAAGGAATCAGCCCCAGCATTTT	CASSMTGERNQPQHF
NA	TRBJ1-6	TRBV6-5	TRBD1	TGTGCCAGCAGTTACGCCGGGACAGGGCTGAATTCACCCCTCAACTTT	CASSYAGTGLNSPLNF
NA	TRBJ1-1	TRBV5-4	NA	TGTGCCAGCAGCTTGGGGACAAACACTGAAGCTTTCTTT	CASSLGTNTEAFF
NA	TRBJ1-1	TRBV10-3	TRBD1	TGTGCCATCAGACAGGGGGTAGGGAACACTGAAGCTTTCTTT	CAIRQGVGNTEAFF
few	TRBJ1-4	TRBV6-5	NA	TGTGCCAGCCGTAGGGGTGAAAAACTGTTTTTT	CASRRGEKLFF
once	TRBJ2-1	TRBV7-2	NA	TGTGCCAGCAGCTTAGACAGGGTCTATGAGCAGTTCTTC	CASSLDRVYEQFF
NA	TRBJ2-7	TRBV19	TRBD1	TGTGCCAGTAGTCCCGGGACAGGGGCTTTGTACGAGCAGTACTTC	CASSPGTGALYEQYF
NA	TRBJ1-1	TRBV7-8	NA	TGTGCCAGCAGCTTACTGGGCCAAGCTTTCTTT	CASSLLGQAFF